A single sample gave rise to the 13 T cell receptor beta chains below, sequenced in a study of blood T cell repertoires in COVID-19 (TCRdb year 2020). Libraries were prepared through the immunoSEQ multiplex PCR assay. TCRdb took over this immuneACCESS table, retaining in-frame rearrangements with V and J assigned. Such tables are incomplete; in checked studies, under half of the missing clones stem from an unresolved V gene, and the remainder is unexplained. The sample data list 95,000 to 130,000 clones, and over 80% of these were observed just once. Jointly, the top ten make up around 2.3% of the sample. Sequencing was carried out using peripheral blood. The origin of the receptors is a man aged 25 to 45 with acute or convalescent COVID-19.

The rearrangement joins TRBV6-5 to TRBJ1-1; TRBD1 is a possible D gene (5 bases). In germline, CDR1 is MNHEY, CDR2 SVGAGI. V was trimmed by 9 bases and J by 3 bases, leaving 20 bases between them. CDR3 length: 15 residues. The CDR3 here is CASAPGAQGDTEAFF. CDR3 coding DNA: TGTGCCAGTGCCCCCGGCGCCCAAGGGGACACTGAAGCTTTCTTT.

The chain uses TRBV7-2 and TRBJ2-3, with 7 nucleotides matching TRBD1. CDR1 and CDR2 (germline): SGHTA, FQGNSA. The CDR3 is 16 residues long. With 2 bases clipped from V and 2 bases from J, the junction kept 7 bases outside the gene matches. The CDR3 is CASSLRPGQLTDTQYF. In nucleotides, the CDR3 is TGTGCCAGCAGCTTAAGACCGGGACAGCTCACAGATACGCAGTATTTT. The full variable domain, completed using reference TRBV7-2 and TRBJ2-3, is GAGVSQSPSNKVTEKGKDVELRCDPISGHTALYWYRQSLGQGLEFLIYFQGNSAPDKSGLPSDRFSAERTGGSVSTLTIQRTQQEDSAVYLCASSLRPGQLTDTQYFGPGTRLTVL.

The V call is TRBV10-3, the J call TRBJ1-2; 7 positions match TRBD1. CDR1 is ENHRY and CDR2 is SYGVKD in the germline V gene. J gave up 8 bases and V 2 bases, and 5 bases lay outside the gene matches. The CDR3 is 13 amino acids. The DNA for the CDR3 is TGTGCCATCAGTGAGGACAGGGTTCGGGGCTACACCTTC. Amino acids: CAISEDRVRGYTF.

This clone occurred a few times. The V call is TRBV21-1, the J call TRBJ1-2. TRBV21-1 is an annotated pseudogene. This CDR3 has 14 residues. Here the CDR3 reads CASEDGVGMFGYTF. CDR3 DNA: TGTGCCAGCGAGGATGGGGTCGGGATGTTTGGCTACACCTTC.

This sequence joins TRBV5-1 and TRBJ2-2, with 9 bases that match TRBD1. This CDR3 has 15 residues. V dropped 4 bases and J dropped 8; count of bases not matched to a gene: 9. The germline gives CDR1 SGHRS, CDR2 YFSETQ. The CDR3 loop reads CASSQTSGTGGELFF. The CDR3 DNA reads TGCGCCAGCAGCCAAACTTCGGGGACAGGGGGGGAGCTGTTTTTT.

This clone showed up just a few times. This chain uses TRBV4-3 with TRBJ2-7; 8 bases are shared with TRBD1. The CDR3 sequence is 17 residues long. With 2 bases clipped from V and 2 bases from J, the junction kept 11 bases outside the gene matches. Germline V CDR1 and CDR2: LGHNA, YSLEER. The CDR3: CASSQQINRGLTYEQYF. The CDR3 DNA reads as TGCGCCAGCAGCCAACAAATAAACAGGGGGTTGACCTACGAGCAGTACTTC.

J is TRBJ2-3 and V is TRBV4-3, with a weak D call TRBD2 (5 bases). This CDR3 is built from 15 residues. Germline CDR1 LGHNA, CDR2 YSLEER. The V gene lost 0 bases and the J gene lost 4 bases, with 11 bases spanning the gap. CDR3 in amino acids: CASSQDLVRADTQYF. In DNA form, the CDR3 reads TGCGCCAGCAGCCAAGATCTGGTGCGGGCAGATACGCAGTATTTT.

This clone was counted a few times. The chain is built from TRBV25-1 and TRBJ2-7; D gene uncertain. V was trimmed by 5 bases and J by 3 bases, leaving 14 bases between them. CDR3 length: 14 residues. The V gene's germline CDR1 is MGHDK and CDR2 SYGVNS. This CDR3 reads CASSPPGSLYEQYV. The CDR3 coding sequence is TGTGCCAGCAGTCCCCCCGGTTCACTCTACGAGCAGTACGTC.

As DNA, the CDR3 is TGTGCCAGCAGTTACCTGAGAAAGACTGAAGCTTTCTTT. Translated: CASSYLRKTEAFF. The rearrangement links TRBV6-5 to TRBJ1-1; the D is unclear. Trimming left V 2 bases short and J 5 bases short, with 9 bases between. Germline V gives CDR1 MNHEY, CDR2 SVGAGI. The CDR3 totals 13 residues.

The J gene is TRBJ1-1, the V gene TRBV10-3; D remains unclear. The germline CDR1 and CDR2 sequences are ENHRY and SYGVKD. V lost 2 bases, J lost 0 bases, and 7 bases lay in between. The CDR3 has 14 residues. The CDR3 bases are TGTGCCATCAGTGAGGGCAGTCTGAACACTGAAGCTTTCTTT. Protein sequence: CAISEGSLNTEAFF.

This chain connects TRBV6-5 to TRBJ1-1; D remains unclear. This CDR3 region has 15 residues. Germline CDR1 reads MNHEY; CDR2 reads SVGAGI. The ends were cut back, 6 bases at V and 3 bases at J, with 17 bases in the middle. CDR3 sequence (DNA): TGTGCCAGCAGAAAAAACGAGGTTGGCCACACTGAAGCTTTCTTT. Its translation is CASRKNEVGHTEAFF.

The gene calls are TRBV7-3 and TRBJ2-1, with 8 bases identical to TRBD1. CDR1 and CDR2 from the germline V gene are SGHTA and FQGTGA. V was pared by 4 bases and J by 7 bases, with 9 bases of the junction left unmatched. The CDR3 sequence is 15 residues long. CDR3 in DNA: TGTGCCAGCAGCTCACAGACAGGGGTCCGGAATGAGCAGTTCTTC. Translating gives CASSSQTGVRNEQFF.

This chain connects TRBV11-2 to TRBJ1-2; D may be TRBD1 (6 bases). Between the trimmed V and J ends, which lost 1 base and 8 bases, there was a span of 17 bases. Germline CDR1 is SGHAT and CDR2 is FQNNGV. The CDR3 has 15 amino acids. CDR3 nucleotides: TGTGCCAGCAGCTTAGGTGGGCAGGGGAACCTCGGCTACACCTTC. Amino acids: CASSLGGQGNLGYTF.